This TCR beta chain was identified in a study of metastatic and nonmetastatic thyroid tumors. TCRdb reprocessed the PCR reads using MiXCR. The top ten hold about a fifth of the sample, which has tens of thousands of clones, approximately 35% seen once. The CDR3 loop spans 14 amino acids. V dropped 4 bases and J dropped 5 bases, with 17 bases sitting between them. The germline CDR1 and CDR2 sequences are GTSNPN and SVGIG (reference sequence). No treatment had been given to any patient before thyroid surgery. Sample: blood. The rearrangement joins TRBV30 to TRBJ1-1; the D is unclear. The source is a male donor with papillary thyroid cancer or a benign thyroid nodule (not recorded which). Some clones in this sample may be carry-over from other donors' samples. This CDR3 is CAWNEAAFGTEAFF. The CDR3 DNA follows: TGTGCCTGGAACGAGGCAGCCTTCGGGACTGAAGCTTTCTTT. The complete variable domain, with remaining parts taken from reference TRBV30 and TRBJ1-1, reads SQTIHQWPATLVQPVGSPLSLECTVEGTSNPNLYWYRQAAGRGLQLLFYSVGIGQISSEVPQNLSASRPQDRQFILSSKKLLLSDSGFYLCAWNEAAFGTEAFFGQGTRLTVV.